This T cell receptor (beta chain) stems from a study of neurological immune-mediated disorders. TCRdb re-analysed the 5' RACE reads in MiXCR, keeping a single row per CDR3 protein. The sample has over 75,000 distinct CDR3 sequences; 5.8% are singletons. This clonotype was seen ten or more times. Its antigen remains unidentified. Germline loops: CDR1 ENHRY, CDR2 SYGVKD. V shed 10 bases and J shed 2 bases, with 14 bases lying between them. The CDR3 is made up of 14 amino acids. Time point defined: longitudinal time-point 2. Study-level findings and limits: It was HTLV-1-associated myelopathy that showed the most TCR clonal expansion, while multiple sclerosis showed the least, falling below healthy controls.

The TCR was taken from a woman aged 55 to 70 with multiple sclerosis. The sequenced sample was PBMCs. The chain links TRBV10-3 to TRBJ1-4, with a weak D call TRBD1 (5 bases). CDR3 in DNA: TGTGCCACCAGGGAGGGGAACACTAATGAAAAACTGTTTTTT. It translates to CATREGNTNEKLFF.